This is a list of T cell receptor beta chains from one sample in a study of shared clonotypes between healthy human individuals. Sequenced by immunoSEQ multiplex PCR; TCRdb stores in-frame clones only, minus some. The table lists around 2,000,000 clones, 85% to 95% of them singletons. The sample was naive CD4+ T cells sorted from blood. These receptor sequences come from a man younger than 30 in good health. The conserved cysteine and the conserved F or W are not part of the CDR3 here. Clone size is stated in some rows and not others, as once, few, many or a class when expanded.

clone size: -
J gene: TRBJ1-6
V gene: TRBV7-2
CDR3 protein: ASSLAQGAGSPLH

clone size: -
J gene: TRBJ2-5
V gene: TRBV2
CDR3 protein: ASSQYFQETQY

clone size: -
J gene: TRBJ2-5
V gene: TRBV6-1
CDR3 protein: ATARGAQETQY

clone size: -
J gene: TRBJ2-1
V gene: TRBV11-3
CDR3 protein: ASSPGGPERHNEQF

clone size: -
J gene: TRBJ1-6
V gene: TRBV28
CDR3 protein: ASSSSGTDLTLH

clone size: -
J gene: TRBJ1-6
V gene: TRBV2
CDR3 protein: ASKAGSNSPLH

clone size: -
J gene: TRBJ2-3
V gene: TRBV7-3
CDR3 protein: ASSLPGVGTDTQY

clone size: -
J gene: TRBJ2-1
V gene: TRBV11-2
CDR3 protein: ASSSGLAGAGEQF

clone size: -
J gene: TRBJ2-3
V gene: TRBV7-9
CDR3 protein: ASSYPGQGATDTQY

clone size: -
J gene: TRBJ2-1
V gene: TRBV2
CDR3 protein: ASSRDRGSYNEQF

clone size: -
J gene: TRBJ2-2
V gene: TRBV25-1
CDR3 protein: ASSEYSFGTGELF

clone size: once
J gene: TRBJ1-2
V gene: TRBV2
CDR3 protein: ASSEGPNYGYT

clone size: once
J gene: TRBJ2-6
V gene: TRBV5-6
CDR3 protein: ASSPGTGANVLT

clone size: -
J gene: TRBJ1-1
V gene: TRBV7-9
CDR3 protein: ASSLTSPWGKNTEAF

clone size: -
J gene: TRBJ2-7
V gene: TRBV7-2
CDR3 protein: ASRGAGAYEQY

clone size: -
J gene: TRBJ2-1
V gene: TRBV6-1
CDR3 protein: ASSDFTTYNEQF

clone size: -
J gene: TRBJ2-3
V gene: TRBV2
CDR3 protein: ASSDRLAGGGDTQY

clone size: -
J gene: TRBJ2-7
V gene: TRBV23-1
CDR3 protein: ASSQSQRQEGYEQY

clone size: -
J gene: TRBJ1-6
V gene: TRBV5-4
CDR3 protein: ASSFSSGQGSSPLH

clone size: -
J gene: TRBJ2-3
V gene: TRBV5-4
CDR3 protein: ASSMWDREGTDTQY

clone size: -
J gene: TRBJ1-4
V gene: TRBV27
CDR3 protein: ASRRGTGNEKLF

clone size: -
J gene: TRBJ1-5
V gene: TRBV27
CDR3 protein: ASSLTLLTGGNQPQH

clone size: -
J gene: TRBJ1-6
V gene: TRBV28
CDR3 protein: ASSRGQGNSPLH

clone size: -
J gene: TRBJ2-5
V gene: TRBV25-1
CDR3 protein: ASSVGQLSGGETQY

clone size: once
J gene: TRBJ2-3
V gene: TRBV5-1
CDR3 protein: ASSMGTSGTLTDTQY

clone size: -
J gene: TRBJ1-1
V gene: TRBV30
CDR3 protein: AWSAGTGRGGTEAF

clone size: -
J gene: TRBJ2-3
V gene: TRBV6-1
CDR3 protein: ASTYRWTETDTQY

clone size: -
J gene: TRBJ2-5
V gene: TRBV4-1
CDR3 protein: ASSQRVLQETQY

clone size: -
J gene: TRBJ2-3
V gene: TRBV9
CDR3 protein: ASSTGRTTDTQY